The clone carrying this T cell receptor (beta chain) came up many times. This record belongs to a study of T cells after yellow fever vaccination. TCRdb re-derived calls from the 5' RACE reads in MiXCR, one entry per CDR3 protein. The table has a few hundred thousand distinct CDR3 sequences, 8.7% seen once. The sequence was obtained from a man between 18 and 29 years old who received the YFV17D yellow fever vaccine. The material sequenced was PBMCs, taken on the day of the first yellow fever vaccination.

The CDR3 nucleotides read TGTGCCAGCAGCTTAGAGGTACTTCAGCCCCAGCATTTT. This codes for CASSLEVLQPQHF. The chain couples TRBV7-2 to TRBJ1-5; D gene unclear. CDR1 is SGHTA, CDR2 FQGNSA, per germline. The CDR3 length is 13 residues. Trimming left V 1 base short and J 6 bases short, with 7 bases between.